This entry describes one T cell receptor (beta chain). Its cognate antigen is unknown. This record comes from a study of beta chain features in type 1 diabetes. The CDR3 runs 11 residues. Trimming pared 6 bases from V and 10 bases from J, leaving 12 bases between. CDR1 and CDR2 from the germline V gene are MDHEN and SYDVKM. Heparinised blood was drawn once per donor, averaging roughly 110 mL. Study-level results: Within the patient group, naive, central memory and Treg TCRB repertoires appeared more similar to each other than within healthy donors.

Expressed TCRB transcripts were sequenced, since all the RNA that had been isolated was reverse transcribed. Reads from naive, central memory and regulatory T cell samples averaged about 3.3 million. Data came from immunoSEQ multiplex PCR; TCRdb stores just in-frame clones and leaves some out. In the table there are hundreds of thousands of clones, around 15% of which are singletons. This clonotype was obtained from a man younger than 35 in good health. The chain recombines TRBV28 with TRBJ1-1, with D uncertain. The sample consisted of naive CD4+ T cells from blood. CDR3 sequence reads: CASSRRTGAFF. The CDR3 DNA follows: TGTGCCAGCAGCCGCCGGACGGGAGCTTTCTTT.